This T cell receptor (beta chain) is from a study of blood T cell repertoires in COVID-19 (TCRdb year 2020). Study-wide context: The collaborator samples originated in the United States, Italy and Spain and spanned the acute and convalescent phases of COVID-19. A freely available public database, intended as a resource for researchers studying the immune response to SARS-CoV-2, is where the repertoires were released. The dataset comprised deeply sampled blood TCRbeta repertoires from subjects exposed to, actively infected with, or recovered from COVID-19. The samples were drawn from the first 160 participants of the ongoing ImmuneRACE study and from 1,254 subjects provided by 6 global collaborators. The sample metadata nearly always contained a de-identified subject ID, COVID-19 status, age in years and sex. HLA class I and class II types, where available, came from metadata supplied by the sample provider rather than from assay-based typing. The material from the prospective study consisted of cDNA or gDNA derived from T cells, B-cell-depleted T cells, or PBMCs. Results the study describes overall, beyond this receptor: Clinical and demographic metadata were provided uncurated, with the amount varying by source and participant.

Collaborating institutions collected whole blood in K2EDTA tubes following their own protocols. For TCRbeta analysis, collaborator samples were shipped as frozen whole blood, as isolated PBMCs, or as DNA extracted from either sample type. This clone is a singleton in its sample. This receptor's antigen is unknown. Per-nucleotide qualities are absent, and no much larger clonotype sits a single base away. The immunoSEQ Assay, a bias-controlled multiplex PCR, was used to amplify TCRbeta CDR3 regions from genomic DNA. The original methods were these. The number of nucleated cells in each sample was estimated by amplification of reference gene primers within the assay. To quantify the absolute abundance of each unique TCRbeta CDR3 rearrangement, sequence reads were collapsed and filtered. Productive Simpson clonality was computed per sample as the square root of Simpson's diversity index over productive rearrangements. TCRdb provides this immuneACCESS table in a form limited to in-frame rearrangements. Some clones are lacking; in checked studies, under half of them reflect an unresolved V gene, and why the rest are absent is not known. D and trimming were read from the DNA, whereas the V and J calls and clone size are those reported in that table. Recorded for this sample are 200,000 to 300,000 clones; more than 75% of them occurred a single time. Under 15% of the sample is held by the ten biggest clonotypes.

This receptor was identified in a woman aged 60 to 75 with active or convalescent COVID-19. The sample consisted of peripheral blood.

The CDR3 here reads CASSDYRGLDQPQHF. DNA sequence: TGTGCCAGTAGTGACTACAGGGGGCTAGATCAGCCCCAGCATTTT. The V gene is TRBV19 and the J gene is TRBJ1-5, and 9 junctional nucleotides match TRBD1. After removal of 5 bases from V and 5 bases from J, the junction retains 7 bases not matched to a gene. The CDR3 measures 15 amino acids from cysteine to phenylalanine. Of all the DNA, just the CDR3 is kept, 45 bases in frame from base 1. In the germline V gene (reference sequence), CDR1 corresponds to LNHDA and CDR2 to SQIVND.